These T cell receptor beta chains were read from a single sample in a study of cytomegalovirus exposure and HLA in healthy donors. Using immunoSEQ multiplex PCR, the repertoire was profiled, and TCRdb retains in-frame clones only, with some absent. The profile shows roughly 130,000 clones, 74% of them singletons. The sequencing input was PBMCs. These receptors originate from a man aged 40-50 years in good health and CMV-seropositive. The CDR3 runs from the conserved cysteine through the conserved F or W. The order of the fields is V gene, J gene, clone size, CDR3 protein. Not every row has a clone size; where given, it reads once, few, many or a size class.

V: TRBV11-2
J: TRBJ1-6
size: -
CDR3: CASSLGTRAYNSPLHF

V: TRBV6-1
J: TRBJ2-7
size: -
CDR3: CASRGTGNYEQYF

V: TRBV4-1
J: TRBJ1-6
size: -
CDR3: CASSQALQGTGSPLHF

V: TRBV11-2
J: TRBJ1-1
size: -
CDR3: CASSPHLGAMNTEAFF

V: TRBV12-5
J: TRBJ2-7
size: once
CDR3: CASGQDIYYEQYF

V: TRBV10-3
J: TRBJ1-3
size: -
CDR3: CAISPTGISGNTIYF

V: TRBV19
J: TRBJ1-1
size: -
CDR3: CASSIFWADLNTEAFF

V: TRBV15
J: TRBJ2-3
size: -
CDR3: CATSRVASGVSTDTQYF

V: TRBV4-2
J: TRBJ2-5
size: -
CDR3: CASSQGTSGHRGAQYF

V: TRBV9
J: TRBJ2-7
size: -
CDR3: CASSGHSGGLVSYEQYF

V: TRBV2
J: TRBJ1-1
size: medium-sized
CDR3: CASSGRAMNTEAFF

V: TRBV6-5
J: TRBJ1-3
size: -
CDR3: CASRGQTVSGNTIYF

V: TRBV15
J: TRBJ2-1
size: -
CDR3: CATSRDEEQGFF

V: TRBV6-1
J: TRBJ1-4
size: -
CDR3: CAISTGANEKLFF

V: TRBV5-5
J: TRBJ1-4
size: -
CDR3: CASSLRRQGPEKLFF

V: TRBV19
J: TRBJ2-2
size: -
CDR3: CASNREWAGELFF

V: TRBV2
J: TRBJ2-3
size: few
CDR3: CASRPGTSGRSTDTQYF

V: TRBV11-2
J: TRBJ2-1
size: -
CDR3: CASSLGSNNEQFF

V: TRBV19
J: TRBJ1-2
size: few
CDR3: CASSVQGDYGYTF

V: TRBV6-5
J: TRBJ2-1
size: -
CDR3: CASSFSGLAGSNEQFF

V: TRBV19
J: TRBJ1-5
size: -
CDR3: CASRGRLFDQPQHF

V: TRBV7-9
J: TRBJ1-2
size: -
CDR3: CASSPGLYGYTF

V: TRBV7-2
J: TRBJ1-3
size: -
CDR3: CASSLWTGGRNTIYF

V: TRBV9
J: TRBJ2-5
size: -
CDR3: CASSSGQGRGETQYF

V: TRBV4-1
J: TRBJ2-1
size: -
CDR3: CASSQDRTSGKYNEQFF

V: TRBV28
J: TRBJ2-1
size: -
CDR3: CASVGGGANEQFF

V: TRBV6-1
J: TRBJ2-7
size: -
CDR3: CASSERGQGSYEQYF

V: TRBV7-2
J: TRBJ1-2
size: -
CDR3: CASSFNNYGYTF

V: TRBV18
J: TRBJ2-2
size: -
CDR3: CASSRAHPGELFF

V: TRBV6-5
J: TRBJ1-1
size: few
CDR3: CATHPRGGNTEAFF

V: TRBV5-6
J: TRBJ2-1
size: -
CDR3: CASSWDRGWEQFF

V: TRBV5-4
J: TRBJ1-2
size: -
CDR3: CASSFIGGEYGYTF

V: TRBV6-5
J: TRBJ1-2
size: few
CDR3: CASSYQGINYGYTF

V: TRBV5-1
J: TRBJ2-3
size: -
CDR3: CASSLSSGRALGTDTQYF

V: TRBV29-1
J: TRBJ2-2
size: -
CDR3: CSVELGRLAGGPALPRLFF

V: TRBV19
J: TRBJ1-5
size: once
CDR3: CASSIDLTGTGNQPQHF

V: TRBV11-3
J: TRBJ1-1
size: -
CDR3: CASSRQGWDTEAFF

V: TRBV15
J: TRBJ1-5
size: -
CDR3: CATSTFWTEAPNSNQPQHF

V: TRBV27
J: TRBJ2-7
size: -
CDR3: CASSLSTGWEQYF

V: TRBV9
J: TRBJ2-1
size: -
CDR3: CASSAPSGRASEQFF

V: TRBV27
J: TRBJ2-5
size: few
CDR3: CASSLLGGGETQYF

V: TRBV9
J: TRBJ2-1
size: -
CDR3: CASSVAGGLYNEQFF

V: TRBV2
J: TRBJ2-1
size: few
CDR3: CASSTGTSRFF

V: TRBV5-4
J: TRBJ2-1
size: -
CDR3: CASSLALLGRNEQFF

V: TRBV9
J: TRBJ2-5
size: -
CDR3: CASSVAGAKETQYF

V: TRBV7-2
J: TRBJ2-2
size: -
CDR3: CASRLNREGGELFF

V: TRBV7-2
J: TRBJ1-2
size: few
CDR3: CASSLGGQGALSGYTF

V: TRBV5-1
J: TRBJ2-7
size: -
CDR3: CASSLVISSYEQYF

V: TRBV28
J: TRBJ1-2
size: -
CDR3: CATTVPNYGYTF